Listed below are T cell receptor beta chains from one sample, sequenced in a study of Ad26.COV2.S vaccination and SARS-CoV-2 variants. TCRdb's copy holds only in-frame clones and misses some; the assay was immunoSEQ multiplex PCR. The table lists fewer than 500,000 clones, about 90% of them singletons. The source material was peripheral blood, sampled in a trial of Ad26.COV2.S vaccine versus placebo. Receptors originate from a person between 18 and 60 years old who received the Ad26.COV2.S COVID-19 vaccine or a placebo. The CDR3 runs from the conserved cysteine through the conserved F or W. A D gene is named only where the DNA matches it firmly. Expanded clones get a size class; other rows say once, few or many, or leave the size out.

j_gene	len	d_gene	abundance	v_gene	CDR3aa	CDR3nt
TRBJ1-2	15	TRBD1	.	TRBV10-3	CAISESPGQGSGYTF	TGTGCCATCAGTGAGTCCCCGGGACAGGGATCTGGCTACACCTTC
TRBJ2-7	15	TRBD1	.	TRBV10-3	CAISGGDRAGYEQYF	TGTGCCATCAGTGGAGGTGACAGGGCGGGCTACGAGCAGTACTTC
TRBJ2-5	13	.	.	TRBV18	CASSRGLQETQYF	TGTGCCAGCTCACGGGGACTCCAAGAGACCCAGTACTTC
TRBJ2-2	18	TRBD1	.	TRBV4-2	CASSLYRDRVRVTGELFF	TGTGCCAGCAGCCTCTACCGGGACAGGGTCCGTGTCACCGGGGAGCTGTTTTTT
TRBJ2-7	14	.	.	TRBV5-5	CASSLITATYEQYF	TGTGCCAGCAGCTTGATCACAGCTACCTACGAGCAGTACTTC
TRBJ2-7	15	TRBD1	few	TRBV19	CASSVGQGLPYEQYF	TGTGCCAGTAGTGTCGGACAGGGCCTTCCCTACGAGCAGTACTTC
TRBJ2-5	15	TRBD2	.	TRBV7-3	CASSFVAGGPETQYF	TGTGCCAGCAGTTTCGTAGCGGGAGGGCCAGAGACCCAGTACTTC
TRBJ2-1	12	.	few	TRBV28	CASGGSYNEQFF	TGTGCCAGCGGCGGGTCCTACAATGAGCAGTTCTTC
TRBJ2-5	16	.	.	TRBV9	CASSVDMAGTQETQYF	TGTGCCAGCAGCGTAGATATGGCAGGGACGCAAGAGACCCAGTACTTC
TRBJ1-4	13	.	.	TRBV20-1	CSASGPLREKLFF	TGCAGTGCTAGTGGACCGCTTCGGGAAAAACTGTTTTTT
TRBJ2-2	13	.	.	TRBV7-3	CASSTRPAGELFF	TGTGCCAGCAGCACGCGTCCAGCCGGGGAGCTGTTTTTT
TRBJ1-3	17	TRBD1	.	TRBV18	CASSPIGQGTSGNTIYF	TGTGCCAGCTCACCAATCGGACAGGGGACCTCTGGAAACACCATATATTTT
TRBJ2-7	15	.	.	TRBV6-5	CASSQTSRQPYEQYF	TGTGCCAGCAGTCAAACTAGCCGTCAACCCTACGAGCAGTACTTC
TRBJ2-1	13	.	.	TRBV28	CASSAQGIGEQFF	TGTGCCAGCAGTGCCCAGGGTATAGGTGAGCAGTTCTTC
TRBJ2-3	14	TRBD2	.	TRBV7-9	CASSLGLAGDTQYF	TGTGCCAGCAGCTTGGGACTAGCGGGAGATACGCAGTATTTT
TRBJ2-7	15	.	.	TRBV3-1/TRBV3-2	CASSQEPKDVHEQYF	TGTGCCAGCAGCCAGGAGCCAAAGGACGTCCACGAGCAGTACTTC
TRBJ2-7	15	TRBD1	.	TRBV5-6	CASSYPSGQPYEQYF	TGTGCCAGCAGCTATCCGTCGGGACAGCCCTACGAGCAGTACTTC
TRBJ1-1	12	.	.	TRBV6-5	CASSHRDTEAFF	TGTGCCAGCAGTCACAGGGATACTGAAGCTTTCTTT
TRBJ2-1	13	.	.	TRBV11-2	CASRLVGWNEQFF	TGTGCCAGCAGACTAGTTGGTTGGAATGAGCAGTTCTTC
TRBJ1-6	15	.	.	TRBV11-2	CASSPPRSGNSPLHF	TGTGCCAGCAGTCCCCCCCGGTCGGGGAATTCACCCCTCCACTTT
TRBJ2-7	16	TRBD2	.	TRBV6-1	CASSAPSGRGIYEQYF	TGTGCCAGCAGTGCCCCCAGCGGGAGAGGGATCTACGAGCAGTACTTC
TRBJ1-2	11	.	.	TRBV6-2/TRBV6-3	CASSFPYGYTF	TGTGCCAGCAGTTTCCCCTATGGCTACACCTTC
TRBJ2-5	13	.	.	TRBV29-1	CSVGNDRQETQYF	TGCAGCGTTGGAAACGACCGTCAAGAGACCCAGTACTTC
TRBJ1-2	17	TRBD1	once	TRBV28	CASYPWLLQGGMDGYTF	TGTGCCAGTTACCCATGGTTATTACAGGGGGGAATGGATGGCTACACCTTC
TRBJ2-1	15	TRBD2	many	TRBV7-9	CASSSRTSGIYEQFF	TGTGCCAGCAGCTCCCGGACTAGCGGGATATATGAGCAGTTCTTC
TRBJ1-1	14	.	few	TRBV11-2	CASSFRIMNTEAFF	TGTGCCAGCAGCTTCCGGATTATGAACACTGAAGCTTTCTTT
TRBJ2-6	16	.	.	TRBV5-4	CASSLGANSGANVLTF	TGTGCCAGCAGCTTGGGAGCAAACTCTGGGGCCAACGTCCTGACTTTC
TRBJ2-7	16	TRBD1	.	TRBV6-5	CASSYSLWTGSGEQYF	TGTGCCAGCAGTTACTCCCTTTGGACAGGGTCCGGCGAGCAGTACTTC
TRBJ1-5	14	.	once	TRBV30	CAWTHGGGNQPQHF	TGTGCCTGGACCCACGGGGGGGGCAATCAGCCCCAGCATTTT
TRBJ2-7	13	TRBD2	.	TRBV9	CASSKGTNYEQYF	TGTGCCAGCAGCAAAGGGACTAACTACGAGCAGTACTTC
TRBJ2-3	15	TRBD2	.	TRBV5-4	CASSPPGLYTDTQYF	TGTGCCAGCAGCCCACCGGGACTATACACAGATACGCAGTATTTT
TRBJ1-1	17	TRBD1	.	TRBV29-1	CSVEARGIRGPNTEAFF	TGCAGCGTTGAAGCCCGCGGGATCAGGGGGCCGAACACTGAAGCTTTCTTT
TRBJ2-5	13	TRBD1	.	TRBV2	CATPGQGKETQYF	TGTGCCACCCCGGGACAGGGAAAAGAGACCCAGTACTTC
TRBJ2-1	17	.	.	TRBV27	CASAYPTALSSYNEQFF	TGTGCCAGCGCATATCCGACGGCCTTAAGCTCCTACAATGAGCAGTTCTTC
TRBJ1-5	13	.	.	TRBV30	CAWSVGGGDPQHF	TGTGCCTGGAGTGTAGGAGGCGGGGATCCCCAGCATTTT
TRBJ1-2	15	TRBD1	.	TRBV9	CASSVGQGADYGYTF	TGTGCCAGCAGCGTGGGTCAGGGGGCGGACTATGGCTACACCTTC
TRBJ2-5	15	TRBD2	.	TRBV27	CAITTQAGSEETQYF	TGTGCCATCACAACCCAAGCGGGATCGGAAGAGACCCAGTACTTC
TRBJ2-2	17	TRBD1	.	TRBV10-3	CAISDGLDRGGTGELFF	TGTGCCATCAGTGATGGGCTGGACAGGGGAGGTACCGGGGAGCTGTTTTTT
TRBJ2-7	14	TRBD1	.	TRBV18	CASSPRDRSYEQYF	TGTGCCAGCTCACCACGGGACAGGTCCTACGAGCAGTACTTC